This entry lists 9 T cell receptor beta chains sequenced from one sample in a study of T cells after yellow fever vaccination. TCRdb reanalysed the 5' RACE reads using MiXCR and keeps one entry per CDR3 protein. Found here are some 80,000 distinct CDR3 sequences, about an eighth of them singletons; the top ten hold 20% to 25%. The material was CD8+ T cells not binding an NS4B(214-222) dextramer, sorted from PBMCs, obtained roughly 20 days after the first yellow fever vaccination. The receptors come from a man between 18 and 35 years old who received the YFV17D yellow fever vaccine.

This clonotype was counted between two and nine times. The chain uses TRBV7-2 and TRBJ2-3, with 9 bases lining up with TRBD2. V lost 1 base to trimming and J lost 6 bases; unmatched junction nucleotides: 5. CDR3 length: 15 amino acids. CDR1 and CDR2 (germline): SGHTA, FQGNSA. This chain's CDR3 is CASSLGSGGGDTQYF. The DNA of the CDR3 is TGTGCCAGCAGCTTAGGTAGCGGGGGAGGCGATACGCAGTATTTT.

This clonotype was seen a handful of times. The CDR3 protein is CASSWSAGDPDQYF. The CDR3 DNA reads as TGCGCCAGCAGCTGGTCAGCGGGGGACCCGGATCAGTACTTC. The rearrangement joins TRBV5-1 to TRBJ2-4; TRBD2 agrees at 8 bases. The trim removed 3 bases at V and 12 bases at J, leaving 11 bases unmatched. This CDR3 comprises 14 residues. Germline loops: CDR1 SGHRS, CDR2 YFSETQ. The full variable domain, completed using reference TRBV5-1 and TRBJ2-4, is KAGVTQTPRYLIKTRGQQVTLSCSPISGHRSVSWYQQTPGQGLQFLFEYFSETQRNKGNFPGRFSGRQFSNSRSEMNVSTLELGDSALYLCASSWSAGDPDQYFGAGTRLSVL.

A few counts support this clonotype. This rearrangement joins TRBV7-8 to TRBJ2-5; a weak D match, TRBD1 (5 bases). The CDR3 totals 14 residues. The V end was cut by 1 base, the J end by 4 bases, with 10 bases between. Germline CDR1 is SGHVS and CDR2 is FQNEAQ. The CDR3 spells CASSLGKQGETQYF. CDR3 coding DNA: TGTGCCAGCAGCTTAGGGAAGCAGGGAGAGACCCAGTACTTC.

The chain combines TRBV13 with TRBJ1-6; no definite D call. CDR1 and CDR2 (germline): PRHDT, FYEKMQ (reference sequence). The CDR3 has 15 amino acids. Trimming removed 6 bases from V and 8 bases from J, with 17 bases in between. This CDR3 reads CASSLTGPLHSPLHF. Here the CDR3 DNA reads TGTGCCAGCAGTTTGACCGGGCCACTCCATTCACCCCTCCACTTT.

The chain links TRBV5-1 to TRBJ2-5; possible D gene TRBD2, 6 bases. Trimming took off 0 bases at V and 2 bases at J, with 8 bases between the two ends. The germline V gene encodes CDR1 SGHRS and CDR2 YFSETQ. This CDR3 has 14 amino acids. CDR3 sequence reads: CASSLDGGQETQYF. The CDR3 DNA reads TGCGCCAGCAGCTTGGATGGGGGGCAAGAGACCCAGTACTTC.

This clonotype came up a few times. The chain joins TRBV20-1 to TRBJ2-3, with D tentatively TRBD1 or TRBD2 (5 bases each). The CDR3 consists of 14 residues. V lost 0 bases and J 8 bases, leaving 15 bases between the germline ends. The germline gives CDR1 DFQATT, CDR2 SNEGSKA (reference sequence). The DNA for the CDR3 is TGCAGTGCTAGAGATCGGGGCTGGACCGGTACGCAGTATTTT. It is translated as CSARDRGWTGTQYF.

The rearrangement links TRBV12-3 or TRBV12-4 to TRBJ1-6, with a tentative D call TRBD1 (6 bases). V lost 2 bases to trimming and J lost 10 bases, with 15 bases between them. This CDR3 region has 15 residues. CDR3 coding DNA: TGTGCCAGCAGTTTACAGGGGTTTTTTCGGTCACCCCTCCACTTT. Protein: CASSLQGFFRSPLHF.

This rearrangement joins TRBV20-1 to TRBJ1-1; maybe TRBD1 (5 bases). The germline CDR1 and CDR2 sequences are DFQATT and SNEGSKA (reference sequence). The CDR3 is 15 amino acids. The V and J ends lost 8 bases and 4 bases respectively, with 23 bases between them. In nucleotides, the CDR3 is TGCAGTTCAAACCTCCAGGGAAACCTGAGCACTGAAGCTTTCTTT. It encodes CSSNLQGNLSTEAFF.

The chain uses TRBV20-1 and TRBJ2-7; D gene uncertain. There are 15 residues in the CDR3. V was pared by 0 bases and J by 4 bases, with 16 bases between. Germline CDR1 and CDR2: DFQATT and SNEGSKA (reference sequence). This chain's CDR3 is CSARDLSAPLYEQYF. The CDR3 DNA sequence: TGCAGTGCTAGAGATCTGAGCGCGCCTTTATACGAGCAGTACTTC.